These T cell receptor beta chains were read from a single sample in a study of response to subunit inactivated influenza vaccine. MiXCR, applied by TCRdb to the RT-PCR reads, yields one record per CDR3 protein. This sample yields approximately 530,000 distinct CDR3 sequences, of which less than 10% are seen a single time; approximately 13% belongs to the top ten. This specimen was PBMCs from blood, taken around 25 months after vaccination. These receptors were taken from a man between 50 and 69 years old who received an inactivated influenza vaccine. Each CDR3 is given with its conserved first and last residue. Fields, in order: V gene, CDR3 protein.

v_call: TRBV3-1; cdr3_aa: CASSQEPSWTVRNTEAFF
v_call: TRBV7-2; cdr3_aa: CASSLGVSGATDTQYF
v_call: TRBV3-1; cdr3_aa: CASSQTFEQYF
v_call: TRBV3-1; cdr3_aa: CATQRGSHYNEQFF
v_call: TRBV29-1; cdr3_aa: CSAGTAAYEQYF
v_call: TRBV9; cdr3_aa: CASSSGTGDSGQPQHF
v_call: TRBV7-2; cdr3_aa: CASGGQFDGANVLTF
v_call: TRBV4-3; cdr3_aa: CASSQDQDGGAYGYTF
v_call: TRBV2; cdr3_aa: CASSVGGAEQYF
v_call: TRBV6-1; cdr3_aa: CASSDEGRKANEKLFF
v_call: TRBV7-8; cdr3_aa: CASSLAIGVWTEAFF
v_call: TRBV10-3; cdr3_aa: CATFGEGVNEQFF
v_call: TRBV12-3/TRBV12-4; cdr3_aa: CASSLTGVSYEQYF
v_call: TRBV6-5; cdr3_aa: CASRVGNYGYTF
v_call: TRBV7-9; cdr3_aa: CASSLLRGGANVLTF
v_call: TRBV6-1; cdr3_aa: CASSGLAGGRLRNNEQFF
v_call: TRBV29-1; cdr3_aa: CSVEDSGPKNIQYF
v_call: TRBV20-1; cdr3_aa: CSASPGPAGGIADTQYF
v_call: TRBV20-1; cdr3_aa: CSATGLNTEDFF
v_call: TRBV20-1; cdr3_aa: CSAGGQGSVETQYF
v_call: TRBV20-1; cdr3_aa: CSAREVPYRADYGYTF
v_call: TRBV20-1; cdr3_aa: CSARGADYRSGNTIYF
v_call: TRBV7-2; cdr3_aa: CASSLRQTKNTEAFF
v_call: TRBV28; cdr3_aa: CASSSDGTGSYGYTF
v_call: TRBV9; cdr3_aa: CASSDGTAVNEQFF
v_call: TRBV19; cdr3_aa: CASSIFLDRNNQPQHF
v_call: TRBV7-2; cdr3_aa: CASRVAHEQFF
v_call: TRBV29-1; cdr3_aa: CSVPGQWMKTQYF
v_call: TRBV7-6; cdr3_aa: CASSLEGDLMTGELFF
v_call: TRBV4-3; cdr3_aa: CASSQDPVGSGNTIYF
v_call: TRBV7-2; cdr3_aa: CASSTSGVSYNEQFF
v_call: TRBV29-1; cdr3_aa: CSVGDRLSSLDGYTF
v_call: TRBV5-1; cdr3_aa: CASSSPDAGVEYF
v_call: TRBV7-9; cdr3_aa: CASSLSLAGFRNEQFF
v_call: TRBV5-1; cdr3_aa: CASASSREIGELFF
v_call: TRBV29-1; cdr3_aa: CSVSNGNPTDTQYF
v_call: TRBV25-1; cdr3_aa: CASSEAGTTNIQYF
v_call: TRBV6-1; cdr3_aa: CASCHRDRGGTEAFF
v_call: TRBV6-5; cdr3_aa: CASSYRRVANTGELFF
v_call: TRBV4-1; cdr3_aa: CASSLEGGPARTDTQYF